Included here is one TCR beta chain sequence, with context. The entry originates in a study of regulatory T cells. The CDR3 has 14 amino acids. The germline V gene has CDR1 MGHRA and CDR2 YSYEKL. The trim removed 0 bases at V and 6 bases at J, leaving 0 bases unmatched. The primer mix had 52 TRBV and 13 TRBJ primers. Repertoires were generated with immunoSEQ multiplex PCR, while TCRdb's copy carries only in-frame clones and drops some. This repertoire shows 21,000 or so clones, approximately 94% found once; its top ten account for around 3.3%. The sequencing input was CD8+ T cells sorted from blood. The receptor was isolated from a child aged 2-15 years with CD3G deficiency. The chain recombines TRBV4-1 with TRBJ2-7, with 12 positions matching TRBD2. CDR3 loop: CASSQETSGSEQYF. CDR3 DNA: TGCGCCAGCAGCCAAGAGACTAGCGGGAGCGAGCAGTACTTC.